This TCR beta chain was found in a study of cytomegalovirus exposure and HLA in healthy donors. Across the whole study: From donors who were HLA-typed, an early data release held 80 million or so unique TCRs. General study findings and limits: Later genetic work tied a missense DCLRE1C variant to beta-chain V and J trimming.

The CDR3 totals 16 residues. The germline V gene has CDR1 SEHNR and CDR2 FQNEAQ (reference sequence). Comments on this clone: What it recognizes is unknown. One end of the junction does not line up with germline, which may come from a read error.

Amplification used 60 Vbeta primers and 13 Jbeta primers. Methods used by the authors: A later analysis counted 80 million or so unique TCR beta chains, 10 million to 12 million shared. Assay: immunoSEQ multiplex PCR; the TCRdb copy retains only in-frame clones and omits some. V and J calls and clone size are copied from that table; D and trimming were computed from the DNA. The sample comprises under 200,000 clones, 70% to 90% of which are singletons, and 2.1% rests with the top ten. The source is a woman under 30 in good health and CMV-seropositive. Material: PBMCs. The chain has TRBV7-9 and TRBJ2-2; TRBD1 aligns across 8 bases. For the CDR3, the DNA is TGTTCCAGCAGTCTAGTCGACAGGGGAAACACCGGGGAGCTGTTTTTT. Translation: CSSSLVDRGNTGELFF.